This entry is about one T cell receptor (beta chain). No antigen is known for it. TCRdb reprocessed the 5' RACE reads with MiXCR, giving one entry per CDR3 protein. The sample holds fewer than 300,000 distinct CDR3 sequences, 16% seen once. The data are from a study of T-cell memory formation after mild COVID-19. Notes on the study in general: Some clones that responded were present in memory (sampled pre-infection), which suggests cross-reactive memory joined.

Sequencing input: PBMCs or a T cell subset sorted from them (not recorded which). This TCR was sampled from a man between 18 and 35 years old who had mild COVID-19 (a few samples of this study predate the infection). Cell type and time point are not known.

Here the CDR3 DNA reads TGTGCCAGCCGCCAGGCCATCGTTCTTTACGAGCAGTACGTC. Translated: CASRQAIVLYEQYV. This chain uses TRBV2 with TRBJ2-7; D unclear. The CDR3 sequence is 14 residues long. Trimming removed 8 bases at V and 4 bases at J, with 18 bases between. Germline V gene sequence: CDR1 SNHLY, CDR2 FYNNEI.